Below, 23 T cell receptor beta chains from the same sample are listed, as sequenced in a study of PD-L1 blockade in urothelial cancer. The assay was immunoSEQ multiplex PCR, and TCRdb's table has in-frame clones only and misses some. The profile shows approximately 100,000 clones, 91% of them singletons. The starting material was PBMCs, obtained around atezolizumab (anti-PD-L1) treatment. Receptors originate from a woman at least 80 years old with urothelial cancer.

The chain joins TRBV4-1 to TRBJ1-2; D possibly corresponds to TRBD1 (5 bases). CDR3 length equals 15 residues. Germline-derived CDR1 and CDR2 are MGHRA and YSYEKL. Trimming removed 5 bases from V and 4 bases from J, with 17 bases in between. CDR3 in DNA: TGCGCCAGCAGCGCCCTAGGGGAGGGGCGCTATGGCTACACCTTC. This sequence encodes CASSALGEGRYGYTF.

This chain joins TRBV5-6 and TRBJ2-1; D perhaps matches TRBD2 (5 bases). This CDR3 contains 15 residues. Trimming removed 4 bases from V and 8 bases from J, with 19 bases in between. Germline V CDR1 and CDR2: SGHDT, YYEEEE. In nucleotides, the CDR3 is TGTGCCAGCAGCCGGGGAAACTTAGTATACGATGAGCAGTTCTTC. This encodes CASSRGNLVYDEQFF. Looking up the rest from reference TRBV5-6 and TRBJ2-1 gives the full variable domain: DAGVTQSPTHLIKTRGQQVTLRCSPKSGHDTVSWYQQALGQGPQFIFQYYEEEERQRGNFPDRFSGHQFPNYSSELNVNALLLGDSALYLCASSRGNLVYDEQFFGPGTRLTVL.

The V and J genes are TRBV18 and TRBJ1-1; D perhaps matches TRBD1 (6 bases). V shed 2 bases and J shed 0 bases, with 7 bases lying between them. Germline assignment: CDR1 KGHSH and CDR2 LQKENI. This CDR3 region has 14 residues. The CDR3 DNA follows: TGTGCCAGCTCACCAAACAGGGTGAACACTGAAGCTTTCTTT. Translating it yields CASSPNRVNTEAFF.

This chain joins TRBV30 and TRBJ2-7, with 10 bases identical to TRBD2. J lost 4 bases, V lost 5 bases, and 5 bases had no gene match. The CDR3 extends over 13 amino acids. In germline, CDR1 is GTSNPN, CDR2 SVGIG (reference sequence). CDR3 protein: CAWGFSGRYEQYF. CDR3 nucleotides: TGTGCCTGGGGTTTTAGCGGGAGGTACGAGCAGTACTTC.

The genes are TRBV5-4 and TRBJ2-2; possible D gene TRBD1, 5 bases. The V gene lost 0 bases and the J gene lost 4 bases, with 13 bases spanning the gap. Germline CDR1 and CDR2: SGHNT and YYREEE (reference sequence). The CDR3 runs to 16 residues. As DNA, the CDR3 is TGTGCCAGCAGCTTGGCAGACAGATTAGGCACCGGGGAGCTGTTTTTT. It encodes CASSLADRLGTGELFF.

This clone was picked up a small number of times. The chain carries TRBV5-1 and TRBJ2-2, with no clear D. The V end was cut by 4 bases, the J end by 7 bases, with 14 bases between. CDR3 length: 14 residues. Germline-derived CDR1 and CDR2 are SGHRS and YFSETQ. Here the CDR3 reads CASSPTYPSGELFF. In nucleotides, the CDR3 is TGCGCCAGCAGCCCGACATACCCAAGCGGGGAGCTGTTTTTT. Full variable domain (rest looked up from reference TRBV5-1 and TRBJ2-2): KAGVTQTPRYLIKTRGQQVTLSCSPISGHRSVSWYQQTPGQGLQFLFEYFSETQRNKGNFPGRFSGRQFSNSRSEMNVSTLELGDSALYLCASSPTYPSGELFFGEGSRLTVL.

In this sample, this clone turned up a few times. V and J are TRBV5-8 and TRBJ2-5; maybe TRBD1 (5 bases). Trimming shortened V by 3 bases and J by 2 bases, and 11 bases separated the two germline ends. This CDR3 is 14 amino acids long. Germline V gene lookup returns CDR1 SGHTS and CDR2 YDEGEE. The CDR3 here is CASSSGQGQETQYF. The CDR3 DNA reads TGTGCCAGCAGCTCCGGGCAGGGACAAGAGACCCAGTACTTC.

This clone was seen a handful of times. The rearrangement uses TRBV7-8 and TRBJ1-5, with TRBD1 as a possible D gene (5 bases). V was cut by 1 base and J by 2 bases, with 12 bases left in between. CDR1 and CDR2 from the germline V gene are SGHVS and FQNEAQ. The CDR3 loop spans 16 amino acids. The CDR3 here is CASSLGSGEGNQPQHF. The CDR3 coding sequence is TGTGCCAGCAGCTTAGGGTCGGGGGAAGGCAATCAGCCCCAGCATTTT.

The chain is built from TRBV7-9 and TRBJ1-1; D gene ambiguous. The CDR3 is made up of 13 amino acids. The V and J ends lost 3 bases and 1 base respectively, with 6 bases between them. Germline-derived CDR1 and CDR2 are SEHNR and FQNEAQ (reference sequence). CDR3 region: CASSFDSNTEAFF. The DNA of the CDR3 is TGTGCCAGCAGCTTCGACTCGAACACTGAAGCTTTCTTT.

The V and J genes are TRBV4-2 and TRBJ2-7; maybe TRBD2 (6 bases). Per germline, CDR1 LGHNA and CDR2 YNFKEQ. The length of the CDR3 is 15 residues. V lost 0 bases to trimming and J lost 4 bases, with 13 bases between them. CDR3 in amino acids: CASSQDDRELYEQYF. CDR3 in DNA: TGTGCCAGCAGCCAAGACGATCGGGAGCTTTACGAGCAGTACTTC.

This chain joins TRBV28 and TRBJ2-4; 10 bases map to TRBD1. The junction had 10 bases not matched to a gene; V was cut back by 5 bases and J by 6 bases. The CDR3 has 16 amino acids. CDR1 is MDHEN, CDR2 SYDVKM, per germline. This CDR3 reads CASSPVGDRGSNIQYF. As DNA, the CDR3 is TGTGCCAGCAGTCCAGTCGGGGACAGGGGTTCAAACATTCAGTACTTC.

A single count supports this clone. The chain combines TRBV9 with TRBJ1-2; 8 bases fit TRBD1. The CDR3 has 14 amino acids. CDR1 and CDR2 (germline): SGDLS, YYNGEE. The ends lost 1 base at V and 8 bases at J; junction bases unmatched: 7. The CDR3 sequence: CASSVTQGVGGYTF. CDR3 sequence (DNA): TGTGCCAGCAGCGTAACACAGGGGGTGGGCGGCTACACCTTC.

The chain carries TRBV20-1 and TRBJ1-2; D uncertain. The V end was cut by 1 base, the J end by 6 bases, with 6 bases between. Germline CDR1 DFQATT, CDR2 SNEGSKA (reference sequence). The CDR3 is 11 residues long. The CDR3 reads CSARGENGYTF. CDR3 nucleotides: TGCAGTGCTAGAGGGGAGAATGGCTACACCTTC.

The chain joins TRBV28 to TRBJ2-7, with a possible D match to TRBD2 (6 bases). CDR1 and CDR2 from the germline V gene are MDHEN and SYDVKM. Trimming stripped 7 bases from V and 3 bases from J, with 16 bases between. The CDR3 has 14 residues. The CDR3 DNA reads TGTGCCAGCACATCGGGCGGGATTGTCTACGAGCAGTACTTC. Translation gives CASTSGGIVYEQYF.

The genes are TRBV28 and TRBJ2-7, with TRBD1 as a possible D gene (6 bases). Per the germline V gene, CDR1 is MDHEN and CDR2 is SYDVKM. This CDR3 spans 14 amino acids. Between the trimmed V and J ends, which lost 6 bases and 0 bases, there was a span of 12 bases. CDR3 nucleotide sequence: TGTGCCAGCAGAGGACAGCCCTACTCCTACGAGCAGTACTTC. It yields the protein CASRGQPYSYEQYF.

The chain combines TRBV25-1 with TRBJ2-2; 7 bases match TRBD1. The CDR3 spans 15 residues. The V and J ends lost 7 bases and 1 base, in that order; junction bases with no gene match: 6. Germline assignment: CDR1 MGHDK and CDR2 SYGVNS. CDR3 coding DNA: TGTGCCAGCATGGCTCGGACAGGGAACACCGGGGAGCTGTTTTTT. Its protein is CASMARTGNTGELFF. Filled out from reference TRBV25-1 and TRBJ2-2, the complete variable domain reads EADIYQTPRYLVIGTGKKITLECSQTMGHDKMYWYQQDPGMELHLIHYSYGVNSTEKGDLSSESTVSRIRTEHFPLTLESARPSHTSQYLCASMARTGNTGELFFGEGSRLTVL.

The V and J genes are TRBV27 and TRBJ1-2, with D perhaps TRBD1 (5 bases). From germline, CDR1 is MNHEY and CDR2 SMNVEV (reference sequence). This CDR3 comprises 14 residues. Trimming left V 5 bases short and J 4 bases short, with 14 bases between. CDR3 in amino acids: CASSTTYRIYGYTF. The CDR3 nucleotides are TGTGCCAGCAGTACCACCTACAGGATCTATGGCTACACCTTC.

The V gene is TRBV5-1, the J gene TRBJ2-3, with a tentative D call TRBD2 (6 bases). This CDR3 is built from 14 residues. CDR1 is SGHRS, CDR2 YFSETQ, per germline. Deletions cut 0 bases from V and 6 bases from J, with 11 bases between. The CDR3 DNA follows: TGCGCCAGCAGCTTGGGGGCGGGATCGGATACGCAGTATTTT. Its translation is CASSLGAGSDTQYF.

The rearrangement joins TRBV2 to TRBJ1-2; TRBD1 is a possible D gene (6 bases). V lost 3 bases to trimming and J lost 1 base, with 18 bases between them. The CDR3 sequence is 17 residues long. Germline V gene lookup returns CDR1 SNHLY and CDR2 FYNNEI. DNA of the CDR3: TGTGCCAGCAGTGAGGGGACACCTTATGCTTTTAACTATGGCTACACCTTC. Translation gives CASSEGTPYAFNYGYTF.

V gene TRBV7-3 combines with J gene TRBJ2-1; TRBD1 agrees at 9 bases. The CDR3 is 15 amino acids. The trim removed 3 bases at V and 6 bases at J, leaving 6 bases unmatched. Germline CDR1 is SGHTA and CDR2 is FQGTGA. The CDR3 protein is CASSFDRGSINEQFF. The CDR3 DNA reads TGTGCCAGCAGCTTTGACAGGGGGAGTATCAATGAGCAGTTCTTC. Full variable domain (rest looked up from reference TRBV7-3 and TRBJ2-1): GAGVSQTPSNKVTEKGKYVELRCDPISGHTALYWYRQSLGQGPEFLIYFQGTGAADDSGLPNDRFFAVRPEGSVSTLKIQRTERGDSAVYLCASSFDRGSINEQFFGPGTRLTVL.

In this sample, this clone turned up a few times. The chain carries TRBV19 and TRBJ1-1, with D perhaps TRBD1 (5 bases). The CDR3 is made up of 13 amino acids. Germline CDR1 and CDR2: LNHDA and SQIVND (reference sequence). Trimming took 4 bases from V and 3 from J, leaving 9 bases between them. The CDR3 nucleotides read TGTGCCAGTAGTACTTGGGGGGACACTGAAGCTTTCTTT. Residues: CASSTWGDTEAFF. The entire variable domain, with the rest obtained from reference TRBV19 and TRBJ1-1, is as follows: DGGITQSPKYLFRKEGQNVTLSCEQNLNHDAMYWYRQDPGQGLRLIYYSQIVNDFQKGDIAEGYSVSREKKESFPLTVTSAQKNPTAFYLCASSTWGDTEAFFGQGTRLTVV.

With regard to this clone: A read error may produce the germline difference seen at one junction end. This chain connects TRBV4-2 to TRBJ2-2, with 8 bases fitting TRBD2. Germline V gene lookup returns CDR1 LGHNA and CDR2 YNFKEQ. This CDR3 is built from 13 residues. The CDR3 spells CATSGSRAGELFF. CDR3 coding DNA: TGTGCCACCAGCGGGAGTAGGGCCGGGGAGCTGTTTTTT.

The chain links TRBV13 to TRBJ2-1; perhaps TRBD2 as D (5 bases). Per the germline V gene, CDR1 is PRHDT and CDR2 is FYEKMQ (reference sequence). This CDR3 is built from 18 residues. Between the trimmed V and J ends, which lost 2 bases and 6 bases, there was a span of 23 bases. CDR3 coding DNA: TGTGCCAGCAGCTTAAGGAAAGGGAGAGGGCGTTGGGGCAATGAGCAGTTCTTC. It is translated as CASSLRKGRGRWGNEQFF.